This T cell receptor (beta chain) was documented in a study of blood T cell repertoires in COVID-19. Study-wide background: Researchers got acute and convalescent COVID-19 samples from the United States, Italy and Spain. T cells, B-cell-depleted T cells, or PBMCs supplied cDNA or gDNA.

The germline CDR1 and CDR2 sequences are MDHEN and SYDVKM. This CDR3 contains 16 residues. With 6 bases removed from V and 4 bases from J, the gap between germline ends came to 18 bases. In the authors' workflow: Scientists estimated how many nucleated cells there were by amplifying reference gene primers. The method was immunoSEQ multiplex PCR; TCRdb's version includes in-frame clones alone and lacks a portion of them. V and J calls plus clone size are reproduced from that table; the DNA served to infer D and trimming. The data contain over 150,000 clones, 80% to 85% of them singletons. The chain links TRBV28 to TRBJ1-4; a weak D match, TRBD1 (6 bases). The sequenced sample was peripheral blood. This receptor was taken from a man younger than 30 with active or convalescent COVID-19. The DNA for the CDR3 is TGTGCCAGCAGCATCGTCTTGGGGGCCCTTAATGAAAAACTGTTTTTT. Amino acids: CASSIVLGALNEKLFF.